This T cell receptor (beta chain) originates from a study of shared clonotypes between healthy human individuals. Regarding the study as a whole: Only blood underwent sampling, and tissue repertoires likely differ.

The CDR3 loop spans 12 amino acids. The germline V gene encodes CDR1 SEHNR and CDR2 FQNEAQ (reference sequence). V dropped 4 bases and J dropped 10 bases, with 12 bases sitting between them. On ten immunoSEQ deep assay plates, unsorted PBMC DNA was sequenced. The authors' processing: Filtering was not the same, since immunoSEQ gave junction-only sequences without quality scores. Measured with immunoSEQ multiplex PCR; TCRdb has only the in-frame clones, and not every one. V and J calls and clone size follow that table, whereas D and trimming were derived from the DNA. The sample holds about half a million clones, more than 75% seen once. Notes on this clone: What it binds is unknown.

This clonotype was sampled from a woman in her thirties or forties in good health. Some clones in this sample may be carry-over from other donors' samples. This rearrangement joins TRBV7-9 to TRBJ2-3; D is unclear. Sequencing input: PBMCs. The DNA for the CDR3 is TGTGCCAGCAGCTACGAGAACTTGGCGCAGTATTTT. Amino acid sequence: CASSYENLAQYF.